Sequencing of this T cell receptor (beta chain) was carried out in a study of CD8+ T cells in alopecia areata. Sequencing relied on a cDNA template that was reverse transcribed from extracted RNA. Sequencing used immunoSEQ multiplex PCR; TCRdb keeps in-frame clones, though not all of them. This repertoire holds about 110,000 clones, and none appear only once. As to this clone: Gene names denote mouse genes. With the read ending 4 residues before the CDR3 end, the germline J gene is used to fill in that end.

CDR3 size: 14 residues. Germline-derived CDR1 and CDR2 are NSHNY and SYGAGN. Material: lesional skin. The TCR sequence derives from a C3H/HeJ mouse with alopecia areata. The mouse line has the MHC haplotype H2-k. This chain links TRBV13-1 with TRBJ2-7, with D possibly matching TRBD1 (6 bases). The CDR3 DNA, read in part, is TGTGCCAGCAGTGATCAGGGGAAGAGATAT. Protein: CASSDQGKRY. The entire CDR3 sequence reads CASSDQGKRYEQYF.